The following is a T cell receptor (beta chain) sequence with its context. What it binds is unknown. Generated by immunoSEQ multiplex PCR, the TCRdb table keeps only in-frame clones and is missing some. The data hold about 350,000 clones, with 65% to 90% observed a single time. The CDR3 runs to 16 residues. CDR1 is MNHNS and CDR2 is SASEGT in the germline V gene. Trimming cost V 4 bases and J 4 bases; bases outside gene matches: 8. These data belong to a study of Ad26.COV2.S vaccination and SARS-CoV-2 variants. Study information: Trial arm assignment for the donor was COV1001 Ad26.COV2.S. Administration of Ad26.COV2.S was intramuscular, either once or twice 56 days apart.

Treatment described: around 19 received Ad26.COV2.S at low or high dose, single or two shots; about 5 received placebo; per-sample allocation not given. Sampling happened 63 days after the first vaccine or placebo injection. Findings and limits, study-wide: Spike-specific responses of CD8+ and CD4+ T cells were reported to display substantial breadth after vaccination. Vaccine and placebo recipients had comparable breadth of non-spike TCRs.

The TCR was taken from a person between 18 and 65 years old who received the Ad26.COV2.S COVID-19 vaccine or a placebo. The J gene is TRBJ2-3, the V gene TRBV6-1, with TRBD2 matching over 10 bases. Here the sequenced sample was peripheral blood, taken in a trial of Ad26.COV2.S vaccine versus placebo. The CDR3 sequence: CASSGLSGGEADTQYF. As DNA, the CDR3 is TGTGCCAGCAGTGGACTGAGCGGGGGGGAGGCAGATACGCAGTATTTT.